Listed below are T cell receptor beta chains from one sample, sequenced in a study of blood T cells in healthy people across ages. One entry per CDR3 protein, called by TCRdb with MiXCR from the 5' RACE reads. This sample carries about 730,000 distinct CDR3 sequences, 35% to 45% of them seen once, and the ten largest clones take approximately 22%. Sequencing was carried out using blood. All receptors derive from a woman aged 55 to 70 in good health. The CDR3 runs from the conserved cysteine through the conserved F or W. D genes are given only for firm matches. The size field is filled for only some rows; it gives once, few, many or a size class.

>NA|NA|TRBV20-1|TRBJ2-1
CSARDVPARISYNEQFF
TGCAGTGCTAGAGATGTCCCGGCTAGAATTTCCTACAATGAGCAGTTCTTC
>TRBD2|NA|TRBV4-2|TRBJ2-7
CASSQAYRTSGRNEQYF
TGTGCCAGCAGCCAAGCATATCGGACTAGCGGGAGGAATGAGCAGTACTTC
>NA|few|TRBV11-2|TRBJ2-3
CASSLVPSGADTQYF
TGTGCCAGCAGCTTAGTTCCGTCGGGGGCAGATACGCAGTATTTT
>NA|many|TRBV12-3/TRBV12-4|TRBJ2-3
CASSRGSTDTQYF
TGTGCCAGCAGCCGGGGGAGCACAGATACGCAGTATTTT
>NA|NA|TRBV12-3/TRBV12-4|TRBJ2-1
CASSLSRSQFF
TGTGCCAGCAGTTTAAGTAGATCACAGTTCTTC
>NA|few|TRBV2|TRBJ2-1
CASSGWGAYNEQFF
TGTGCCAGCAGTGGTTGGGGGGCGTACAATGAGCAGTTCTTC
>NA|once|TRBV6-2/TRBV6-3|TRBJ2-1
CASSYGPDYNEQFF
TGTGCCAGCAGTTACGGGCCCGACTACAATGAGCAGTTCTTC
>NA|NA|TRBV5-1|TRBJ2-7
CASSLGEWGTNEQYF
TGCGCCAGCAGCTTGGGGGAGTGGGGCACCAATGAGCAGTACTTC
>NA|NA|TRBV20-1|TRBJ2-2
CSAMDGASGELFF
TGCAGTGCTATGGACGGAGCGTCCGGGGAGCTGTTTTTT
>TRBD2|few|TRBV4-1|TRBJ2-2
CASSQLGLANGELFF
TGCGCCAGCAGCCAACTGGGACTAGCCAACGGGGAGCTGTTTTTT
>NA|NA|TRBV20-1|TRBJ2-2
CSARGLESGELFF
TGCAGTGCTAGAGGGTTGGAATCCGGGGAGCTGTTTTTT
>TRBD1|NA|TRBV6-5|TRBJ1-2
CASTSRDSCGYTF
TGTGCCAGCACGTCCCGGGACAGCTGTGGCTACACCTTC
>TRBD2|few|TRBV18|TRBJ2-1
CASSPAVGLAGDEQFF
TGTGCCAGCTCACCGGCCGTCGGACTAGCAGGCGATGAGCAGTTCTTC
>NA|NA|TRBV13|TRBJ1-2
CASSARGSGGYTF
TGTGCCAGCAGCGCCCGGGGTTCGGGGGGCTACACCTTC
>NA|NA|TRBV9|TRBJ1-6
CASSAGTANSPLHF
TGTGCCAGCAGCGCTGGGACGGCAAATTCACCCCTCCACTTT
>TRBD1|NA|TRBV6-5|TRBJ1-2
CASSGDRGQLDGYTF
TGTGCCAGCAGTGGGGACAGGGGGCAATTAGATGGCTACACCTTC
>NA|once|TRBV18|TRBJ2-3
CASALTRDTQYF
TGTGCCAGCGCACTGACCAGAGATACGCAGTATTTT
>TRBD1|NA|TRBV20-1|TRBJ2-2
CSARQGANTGELFF
TGCAGTGCGAGACAGGGAGCGAACACCGGGGAGCTGTTTTTT
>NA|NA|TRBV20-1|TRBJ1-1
CSARVRGSPEAFF
TGCAGTGCTAGAGTACGGGGTAGCCCTGAAGCTTTCTTT
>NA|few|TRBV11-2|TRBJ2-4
CASSLVVGTKNIQYF
TGTGCCAGCAGCTTAGTTGTGGGGACCAAAAACATTCAGTACTTC
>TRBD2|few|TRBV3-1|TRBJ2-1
CASSPGLAVHNEQFF
TGTGCCAGCAGCCCGGGACTAGCGGTACACAATGAGCAGTTCTTC
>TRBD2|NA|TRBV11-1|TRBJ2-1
CAGSLPRELHNEQFF
TGTGCCGGCAGCTTACCGCGGGAGCTTCACAATGAGCAGTTCTTC
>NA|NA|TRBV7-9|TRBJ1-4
CASSPSPGGFEKLFF
TGTGCCAGCAGCCCCTCACCTGGGGGATTTGAAAAACTGTTTTTT
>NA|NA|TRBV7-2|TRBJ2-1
CASSLDSGDQQFF
TGTGCCAGCAGCTTAGACTCCGGGGATCAGCAGTTCTTC
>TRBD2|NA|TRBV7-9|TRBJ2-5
CASSGTSGGGETQYF
TGTGCCAGCAGCGGGACTAGCGGGGGTGGCGAGACCCAGTACTTC
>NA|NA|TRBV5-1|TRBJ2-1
CASSIGYNEQFF
TGCGCCAGCAGCATCGGTTACAATGAGCAGTTCTTC
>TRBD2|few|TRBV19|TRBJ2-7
CASSISGSGGLNEQYF
TGTGCCAGTAGTATTTCGGGAAGCGGGGGGCTCAATGAGCAGTACTTC
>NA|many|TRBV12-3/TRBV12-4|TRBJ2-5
CASSGSVQETQYF
TGTGCCAGCAGCGGGTCAGTTCAAGAGACCCAGTACTTC
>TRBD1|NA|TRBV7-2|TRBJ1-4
CASSLRTGANEKLFF
TGTGCCAGCAGCCTAAGGACAGGGGCTAATGAAAAACTGTTTTTT
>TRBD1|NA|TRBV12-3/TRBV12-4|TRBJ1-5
CASRLGQGYQPQHF
TGTGCCAGCAGGCTGGGACAGGGTTATCAGCCCCAGCATTTT
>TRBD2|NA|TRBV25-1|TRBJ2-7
CASSTSGRAWGSYEQYF
TGTGCCAGCTCGACTAGCGGGAGGGCCTGGGGCTCCTACGAGCAGTACTTC
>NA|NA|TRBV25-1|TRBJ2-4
CASSDSAGAKNIQYF
TGTGCCAGCAGTGACAGCGCGGGAGCCAAAAACATTCAGTACTTC